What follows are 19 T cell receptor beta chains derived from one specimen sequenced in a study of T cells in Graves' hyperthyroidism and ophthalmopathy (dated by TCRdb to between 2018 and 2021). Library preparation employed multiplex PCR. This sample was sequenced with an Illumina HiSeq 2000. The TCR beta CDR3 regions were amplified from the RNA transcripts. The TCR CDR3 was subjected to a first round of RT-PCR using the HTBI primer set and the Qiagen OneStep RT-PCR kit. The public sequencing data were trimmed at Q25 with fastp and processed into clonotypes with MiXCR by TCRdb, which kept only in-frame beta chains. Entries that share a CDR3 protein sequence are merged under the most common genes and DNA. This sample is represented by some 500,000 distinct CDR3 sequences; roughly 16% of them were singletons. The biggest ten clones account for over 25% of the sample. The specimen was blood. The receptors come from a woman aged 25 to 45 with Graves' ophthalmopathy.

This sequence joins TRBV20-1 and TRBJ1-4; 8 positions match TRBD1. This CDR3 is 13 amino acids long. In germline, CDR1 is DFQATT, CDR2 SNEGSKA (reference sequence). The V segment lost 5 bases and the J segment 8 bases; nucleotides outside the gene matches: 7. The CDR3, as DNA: TGCAGTGCTGGACAGGGAGGATCGGAAAAACTGTTTTTT. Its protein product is CSAGQGGSEKLFF.

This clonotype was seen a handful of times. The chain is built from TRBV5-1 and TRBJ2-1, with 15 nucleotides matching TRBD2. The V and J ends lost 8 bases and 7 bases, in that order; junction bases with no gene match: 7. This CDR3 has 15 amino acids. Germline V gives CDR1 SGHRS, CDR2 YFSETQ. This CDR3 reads CASTRTSGRENEQFF. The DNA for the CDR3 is TGCGCCAGTACCCGGACTAGCGGGAGGGAAAATGAGCAGTTCTTC.

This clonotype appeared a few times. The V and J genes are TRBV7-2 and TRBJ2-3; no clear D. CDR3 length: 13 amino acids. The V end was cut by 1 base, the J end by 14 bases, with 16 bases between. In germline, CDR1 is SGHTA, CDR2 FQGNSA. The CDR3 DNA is TGTGCCAGCAGCTTAGGAGATAGATACGGCCCGTATTTT. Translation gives CASSLGDRYGPYF.

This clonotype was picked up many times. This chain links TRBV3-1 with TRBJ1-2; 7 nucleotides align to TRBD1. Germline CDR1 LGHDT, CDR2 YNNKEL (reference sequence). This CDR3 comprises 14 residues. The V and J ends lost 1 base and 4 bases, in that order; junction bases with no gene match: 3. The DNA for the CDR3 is TGTGCCAGCAGCCAAGCATACAGGGGCTATGGCTACACCTTC. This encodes CASSQAYRGYGYTF.

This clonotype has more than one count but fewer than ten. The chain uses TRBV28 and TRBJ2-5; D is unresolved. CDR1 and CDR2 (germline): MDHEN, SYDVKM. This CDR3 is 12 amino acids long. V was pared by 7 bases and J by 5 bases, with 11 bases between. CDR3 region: CASTASRETQYF. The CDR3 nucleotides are TGTGCCAGCACCGCTTCGAGGGAGACCCAGTACTTC.

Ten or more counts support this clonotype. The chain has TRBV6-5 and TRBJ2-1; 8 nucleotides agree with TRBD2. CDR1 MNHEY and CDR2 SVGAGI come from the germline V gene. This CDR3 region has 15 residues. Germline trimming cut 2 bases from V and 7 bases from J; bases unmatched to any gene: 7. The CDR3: CASSYPGGPSNEQFF. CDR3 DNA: TGTGCCAGCAGTTACCCGGGAGGGCCAAGTAATGAGCAGTTCTTC.

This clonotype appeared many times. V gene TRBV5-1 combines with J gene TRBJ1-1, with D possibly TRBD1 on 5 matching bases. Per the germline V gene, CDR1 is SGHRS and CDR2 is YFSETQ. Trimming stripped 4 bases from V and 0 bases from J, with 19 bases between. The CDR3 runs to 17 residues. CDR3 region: CASSLTPPGTVNTEAFF. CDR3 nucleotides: TGCGCCAGCAGCCTTACGCCACCAGGGACGGTGAACACTGAAGCTTTCTTT.

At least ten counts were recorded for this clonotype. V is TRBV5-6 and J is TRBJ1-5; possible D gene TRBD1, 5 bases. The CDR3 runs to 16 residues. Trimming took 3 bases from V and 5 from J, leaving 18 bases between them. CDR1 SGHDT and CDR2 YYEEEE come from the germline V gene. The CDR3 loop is CASSYRMTASHQPQHF. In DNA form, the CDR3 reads TGTGCCAGCAGCTACAGGATGACCGCCTCTCATCAGCCCCAGCATTTT.

In nucleotides, the CDR3 is TGCGCCAGCATCGAGGGGGCCCGGACTGAAGCTTTCTTT. It is translated as CASIEGARTEAFF. The V and J genes are TRBV10-2 and TRBJ1-1; TRBD1 matches 7 bases. Trimming at V came to 7 bases and at J to 5 bases, leaving 7 bases not matched to a gene. CDR1 and CDR2 from the germline V gene are WSHSY and SAAADI. The CDR3 contains 13 residues.

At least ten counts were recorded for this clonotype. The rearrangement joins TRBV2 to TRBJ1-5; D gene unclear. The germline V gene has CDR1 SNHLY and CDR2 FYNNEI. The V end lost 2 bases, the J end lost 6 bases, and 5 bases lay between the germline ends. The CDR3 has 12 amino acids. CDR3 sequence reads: CASSETSQPQHF. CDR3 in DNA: TGTGCCAGCAGTGAAACAAGTCAGCCCCAGCATTTT.

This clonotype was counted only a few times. DNA of the CDR3: TGTGCCAGCAGCTTCCGGGAGGGGTACGCAGATACGCAGTATTTT. This encodes CASSFREGYADTQYF. The V gene is TRBV9, the J gene TRBJ2-3, with 8 bases matching TRBD2. After removal of 4 bases from V and 4 bases from J, the junction contained 8 bases not matched to a gene. This CDR3 region has 15 residues. Per the germline V gene, CDR1 is SGDLS and CDR2 is YYNGEE. Using reference TRBV9 and TRBJ2-3 for the parts outside the CDR3, the full variable domain is DSGVTQTPKHLITATGQRVTLRCSPRSGDLSVYWYQQSLDQGLQFLIQYYNGEERAKGNILERFSAQQFPDLHSELNLSSLELGDSALYFCASSFREGYADTQYFGPGTRLTVL.

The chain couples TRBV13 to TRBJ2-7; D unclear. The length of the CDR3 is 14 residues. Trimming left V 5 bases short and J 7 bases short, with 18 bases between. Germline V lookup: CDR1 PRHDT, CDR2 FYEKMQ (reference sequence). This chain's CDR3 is CASSPISLSWEQYF. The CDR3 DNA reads TGTGCCAGCAGCCCCATCTCACTTTCTTGGGAGCAGTACTTC.

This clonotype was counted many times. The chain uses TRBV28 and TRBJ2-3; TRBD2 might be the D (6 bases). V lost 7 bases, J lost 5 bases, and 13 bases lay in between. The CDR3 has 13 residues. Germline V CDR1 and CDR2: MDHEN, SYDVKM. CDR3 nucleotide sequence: TGTGCCAGCAAGCGGACTATTCGAGATACGCAGTATTTT. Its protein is CASKRTIRDTQYF.

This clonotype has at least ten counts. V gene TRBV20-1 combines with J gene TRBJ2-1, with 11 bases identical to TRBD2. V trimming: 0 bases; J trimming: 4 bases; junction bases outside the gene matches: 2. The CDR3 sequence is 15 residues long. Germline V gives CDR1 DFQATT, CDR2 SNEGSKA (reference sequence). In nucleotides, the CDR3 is TGCAGTGCTAGAGACCGACTAGCGGGATACAATGAGCAGTTCTTC. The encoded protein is CSARDRLAGYNEQFF.

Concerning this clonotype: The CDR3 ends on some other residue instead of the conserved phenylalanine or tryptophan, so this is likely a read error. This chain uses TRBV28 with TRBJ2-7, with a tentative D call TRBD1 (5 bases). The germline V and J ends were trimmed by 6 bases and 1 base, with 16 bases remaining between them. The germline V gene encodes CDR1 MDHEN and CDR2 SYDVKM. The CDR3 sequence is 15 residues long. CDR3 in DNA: TGTGCCAGCAGCCAAAACCACGACAGTTCCTACGAGCAGTACTAC. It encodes CASSQNHDSSYEQYY.

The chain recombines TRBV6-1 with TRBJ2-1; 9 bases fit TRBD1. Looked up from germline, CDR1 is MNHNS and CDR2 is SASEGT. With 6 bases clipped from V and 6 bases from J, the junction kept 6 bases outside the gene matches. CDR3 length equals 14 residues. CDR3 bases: TGTGCCAGCAGGAAAGACAGGGGGGGCAATGAGCAGTTCTTC. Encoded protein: CASRKDRGGNEQFF.

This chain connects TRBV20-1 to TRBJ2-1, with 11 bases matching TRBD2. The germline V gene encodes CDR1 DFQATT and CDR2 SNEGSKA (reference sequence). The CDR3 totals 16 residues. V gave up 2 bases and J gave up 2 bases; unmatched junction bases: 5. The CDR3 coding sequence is TGCAGTGCTAGACGCGGGACTAGCGGAGCCTACAATGAGCAGTTCTTC. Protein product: CSARRGTSGAYNEQFF.

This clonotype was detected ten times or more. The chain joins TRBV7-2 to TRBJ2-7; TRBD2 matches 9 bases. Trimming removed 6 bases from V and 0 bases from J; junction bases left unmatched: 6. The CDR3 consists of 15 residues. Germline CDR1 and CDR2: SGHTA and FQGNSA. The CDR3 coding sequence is TGTGCCAGCAGTTTGGCGGGGGGGAGCTCCTACGAGCAGTACTTC. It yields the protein CASSLAGGSSYEQYF.

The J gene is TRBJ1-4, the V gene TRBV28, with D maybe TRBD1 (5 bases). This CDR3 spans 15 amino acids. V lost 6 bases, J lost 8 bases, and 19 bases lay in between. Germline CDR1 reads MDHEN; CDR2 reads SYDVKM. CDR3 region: CASSRIQLGGEKLFF. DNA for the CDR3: TGTGCCAGCAGCCGAATCCAATTGGGGGGGGAAAAACTGTTTTTT.